The T cell receptor beta chain described here comes from a study of breast tumors, draining lymph nodes, adjacent tissues. Study outcomes and limitations: Most tumor T cells seemingly derive from lymph node, then expand in tumor.

Via MiXCR, TCRdb re-called the multiplex PCR reads, giving one row per CDR3 protein. The table lists about 110,000 distinct CDR3 sequences, about 31% of them singletons. The CDR3 is 15 amino acids. Germline assignment: CDR1 MNHEY and CDR2 SVGAGI. Samples came from axillary lymph nodes draining the breast cancer. This clonotype was recorded a few times. Its antigen remains unidentified. Relative to the germline gene, one junction end is altered; a read error may explain this. The sample was axillary lymph node tissue. V gene TRBV6-5 combines with J gene TRBJ2-3; D might be TRBD1 (6 bases). This receptor was obtained from a female donor with breast cancer. Some clones in this sample may be carry-over from other donors' samples. The CDR3 is CASSHSYRAADTQYF. The CDR3 bases are TGTGCCAGCAGTCACTCGTACAGGGCAGCAGATACGCAGTATTTT.